The 3 T cell receptor beta chains in this list originate from one sample, sequenced in a study of blood T cell repertoires in COVID-19 (dated by TCRdb to 2018 to 2020). Receptor amplification or capture employed the immunoSEQ multiplex PCR assay. In TCRdb, the immuneACCESS table is reduced to in-frame sequences with V and J assigned. These tables do not hold every clone; where another copy was compared, an unresolved V gene accounts for under half, and the others remain unexplained. The sample includes approximately 340,000 clones, with roughly 87% observed a single time. The ten most abundant clones make up roughly a tenth of the sample. What was sequenced was peripheral blood. The receptor set was obtained from a man aged 25-40 years with COVID-19, enrolled during active disease.

V and J are TRBV5-5 and TRBJ2-2; D gene unclear. Germline V gene sequence: CDR1 SGHKS, CDR2 YYEKEE (reference sequence). V gave up 0 bases and J gave up 4 bases, with 10 bases separating them. The CDR3 sequence is 15 residues long. The DNA for the CDR3 is TGTGCCAGCAGCTTGGGGGTGCGGAGCACCGGGGAGCTGTTTTTT. Protein: CASSLGVRSTGELFF.

Concerning this clone itself: It is unclear where the CDR3 begins or ends on the DNA, so no DNA is shown, and the CDR3 is as TCRdb lists it. The chain is built from TRBV5-8 and TRBJ2-1; the D call of TRBD1 is as the table states it, not checked on the DNA. From its first to its last residue, the CDR3 has 16 amino acids. Looked up from germline, CDR1 is SGHTS and CDR2 is YDEGEE. This chain's CDR3 is CASSFWGQGAPVVWFF.

This clone was detected only a few times. The chain uses TRBV7-3 and TRBJ2-3, with D hard to call. V was clipped by 2 bases and J by 4 bases, with 13 bases between them. This CDR3 comprises 15 residues. Germline loops: CDR1 SGHTA, CDR2 FQGTGA. CDR3 protein: CASSLQSSRSDTQYF. The DNA for the CDR3 is TGTGCCAGCAGCTTACAGTCCTCCAGGTCAGATACGCAGTATTTT.